The clone carrying this TCR beta chain was recorded a few times. Its antigen is still unknown. The record originates from a study of T cells in Graves' hyperthyroidism and ophthalmopathy. General study findings and limits: The model's output predicted ophthalmopathy at a median of about 6.5 months prior to onset.

CDR3 length: 18 amino acids. Germline V gene sequence: CDR1 LGHDT, CDR2 YNNKEL (reference sequence). V lost 4 bases, J lost 0 bases, and 6 bases stayed unmatched. TCR beta CDR3 sequences were amplified from RNA transcripts. A set of HTBI primers served as the primers for a first-round RT-PCR of the TCR CDR3. Each CDR3 protein gets one entry after TCRdb re-called the multiplex PCR reads with MiXCR. The sample shows fewer than 500,000 distinct CDR3 sequences, approximately 15% of them seen only once. Recently diagnosed hyperthyroidism of less than 2 months' duration affected patients aged 18 to 65. Uncontrolled infection, other autoimmune disease, pregnancy or lactation disqualified patients from enrolment. The diagnoses drew upon clinical symptoms, serum thyroxine and TRAb, thyroid ultrasound and orbital computed tomography.

The sample consisted of blood. The chain employs TRBV3-1 and TRBJ2-3; 14 bases are shared with TRBD2. This receptor was taken from a man under 40 with Graves' hyperthyroidism that later progressed to Graves' ophthalmopathy. The CDR3 protein is CASSLPGLAGASTDTQYF. The CDR3 nucleotides read TGTGCCAGCAGCCTACCGGGACTAGCGGGGGCTAGCACAGATACGCAGTATTTT.